The subject of this entry is one T cell receptor (beta chain). Its specificity is not known. It is likely a read error, because the conserved phenylalanine at the end of the CDR3 is missing. This entry is derived from a study of tumor and adjacent non-tumor tissue in lung cancer. Study overall: Histology: 11 to 13 adenocarcinoma, a couple of squamous cell carcinoma, 1 small cell lung cancer.

Findings of the study overall: Top 100 clones took a larger repertoire share in normal lung. Tumor tissue had significantly higher TCR diversity than normal lung.

The template was RNA from unsorted bulk tissue. A modified ARM-PCR protocol with three rounds of nested PCR amplified TCRbeta. TCRdb used MiXCR to reprocess the multiplex PCR reads, holding one entry per CDR3 protein. The sample has 90,000 to 130,000 distinct CDR3 sequences; around 82% are singletons. The CDR3 is 13 residues long. The V gene's germline CDR1 is SQVTM and CDR2 ANQGSEA. Trimming cost V 4 bases and J 5 bases; bases outside gene matches: 5. This receptor was obtained from a man aged 65 to 79 with non-small cell lung cancer. Sample: lung tumor tissue. The chain employs TRBV29-1 and TRBJ2-3, with TRBD2 matching 8 bases. This CDR3 reads CSVGAGGKDTQYY. The CDR3 bases are TGCAGCGTTGGGGCGGGGGGAAAAGATACGCAGTATTAT.